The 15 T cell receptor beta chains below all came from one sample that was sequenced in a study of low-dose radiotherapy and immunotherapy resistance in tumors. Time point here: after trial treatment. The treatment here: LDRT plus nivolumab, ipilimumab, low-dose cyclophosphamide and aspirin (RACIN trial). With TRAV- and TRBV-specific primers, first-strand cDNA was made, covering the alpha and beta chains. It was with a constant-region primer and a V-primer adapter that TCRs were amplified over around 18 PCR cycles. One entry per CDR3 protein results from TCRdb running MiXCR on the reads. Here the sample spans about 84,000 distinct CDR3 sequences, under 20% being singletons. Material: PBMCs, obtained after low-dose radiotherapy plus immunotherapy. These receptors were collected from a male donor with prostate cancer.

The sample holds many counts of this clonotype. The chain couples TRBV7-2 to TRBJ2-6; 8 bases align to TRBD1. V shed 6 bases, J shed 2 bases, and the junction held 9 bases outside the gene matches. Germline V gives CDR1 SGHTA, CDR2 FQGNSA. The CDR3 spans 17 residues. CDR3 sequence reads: CASRDPGTGPGANVLTF. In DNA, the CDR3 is TGTGCCAGCAGAGACCCCGGGACAGGACCTGGGGCCAACGTCCTGACTTTC. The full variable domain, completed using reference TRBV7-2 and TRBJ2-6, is GAGVSQSPSNKVTEKGKDVELRCDPISGHTALYWYRQSLGQGLEFLIYFQGNSAPDKSGLPSDRFSAERTGGSVSTLTIQRTQQEDSAVYLCASRDPGTGPGANVLTFGAGSRLTVL.

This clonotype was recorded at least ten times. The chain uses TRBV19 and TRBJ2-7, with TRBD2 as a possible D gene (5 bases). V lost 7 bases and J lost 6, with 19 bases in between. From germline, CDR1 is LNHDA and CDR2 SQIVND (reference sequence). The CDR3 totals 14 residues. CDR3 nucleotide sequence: TGTGCCAGTACTGAATACCTCGGGGTGGGCGAGCAGTACTTC. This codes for CASTEYLGVGEQYF.

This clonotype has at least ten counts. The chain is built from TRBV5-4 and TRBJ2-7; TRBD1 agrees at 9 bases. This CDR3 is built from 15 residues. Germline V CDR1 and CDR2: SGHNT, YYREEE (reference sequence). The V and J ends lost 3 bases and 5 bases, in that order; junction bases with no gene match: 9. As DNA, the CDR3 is TGTGCCAGCAGCTCCCAGCGGGACAGGGTGAACGAGCAGTACTTC. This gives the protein CASSSQRDRVNEQYF.

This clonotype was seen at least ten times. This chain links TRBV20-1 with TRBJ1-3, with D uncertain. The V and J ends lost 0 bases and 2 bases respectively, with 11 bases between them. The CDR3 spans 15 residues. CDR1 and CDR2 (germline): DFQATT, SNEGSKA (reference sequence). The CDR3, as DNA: TGCAGTGCTAGAGATATCCGGACGGCTGGAAACACCATATATTTT. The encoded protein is CSARDIRTAGNTIYF.

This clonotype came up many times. The CDR3 spells CASSQEDRGEKLFF. CDR3 in DNA: TGCGCCAGCAGCCAAGAGGACAGGGGAGAAAAACTGTTTTTT. V and J are TRBV4-3 and TRBJ1-4; the match to TRBD1 covers 9 bases. This CDR3 region has 14 residues. CDR1 and CDR2 (germline): LGHNA, YSLEER. Trimming cost V 0 bases and J 8 bases; bases outside gene matches: 1.

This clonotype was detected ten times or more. The CDR3 DNA sequence: TGCAGTGCTGGACTAGCGGGAAGGGAAGAGACCCAGTACTTC. Translating gives CSAGLAGREETQYF. The chain couples TRBV20-1 to TRBJ2-5; 12 bases line up with TRBD2. Looked up from germline, CDR1 is DFQATT and CDR2 is SNEGSKA (reference sequence). J was trimmed by 3 bases and V by 5 bases; bases with no gene match: 4. The CDR3 has 14 amino acids.

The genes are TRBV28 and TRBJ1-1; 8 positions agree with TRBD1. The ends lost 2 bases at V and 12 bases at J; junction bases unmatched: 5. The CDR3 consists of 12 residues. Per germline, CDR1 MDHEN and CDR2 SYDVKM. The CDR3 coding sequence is TGTGCCAGCAGTTTACCAGGGGGCCGGACTTTCTTT. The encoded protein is CASSLPGGRTFF. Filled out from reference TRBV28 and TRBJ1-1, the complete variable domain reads DVKVTQSSRYLVKRTGEKVFLECVQDMDHENMFWYRQDPGLGLRLIYFSYDVKMKEKGDIPEGYSVSREKKERFSLILESASTNQTSMYLCASSLPGGRTFFGQGTRLTVV.

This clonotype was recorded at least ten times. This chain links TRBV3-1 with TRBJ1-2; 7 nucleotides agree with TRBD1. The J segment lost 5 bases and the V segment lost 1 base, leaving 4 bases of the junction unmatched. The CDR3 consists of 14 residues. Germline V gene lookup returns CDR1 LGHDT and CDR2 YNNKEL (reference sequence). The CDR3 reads CASSQVPGGYGYTF. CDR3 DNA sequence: TGTGCCAGCAGCCAAGTCCCAGGGGGATATGGCTACACCTTC.

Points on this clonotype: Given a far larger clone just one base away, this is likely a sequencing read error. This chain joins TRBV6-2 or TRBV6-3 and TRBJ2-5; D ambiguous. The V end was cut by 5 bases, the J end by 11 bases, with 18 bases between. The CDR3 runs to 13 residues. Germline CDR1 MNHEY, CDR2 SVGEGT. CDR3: CASSGNQEGEQYF. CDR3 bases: TGTGCCAGCAGTGGGAATCAGGAAGGTGAGCAGTACTTC.

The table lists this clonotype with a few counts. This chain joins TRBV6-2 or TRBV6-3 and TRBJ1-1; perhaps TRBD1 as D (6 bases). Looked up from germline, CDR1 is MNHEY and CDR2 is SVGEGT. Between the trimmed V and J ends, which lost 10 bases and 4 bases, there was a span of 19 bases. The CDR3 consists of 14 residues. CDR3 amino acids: CATLRSGVVTEAFF. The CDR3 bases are TGTGCCACCCTAAGGTCAGGGGTGGTCACTGAAGCTTTCTTT.

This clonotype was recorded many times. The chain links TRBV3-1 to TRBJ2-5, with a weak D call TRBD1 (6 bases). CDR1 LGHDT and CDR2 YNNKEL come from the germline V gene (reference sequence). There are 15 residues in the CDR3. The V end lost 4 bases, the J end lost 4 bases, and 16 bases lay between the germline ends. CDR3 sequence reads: CASSLPTGRAETQYF. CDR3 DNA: TGTGCCAGCAGCCTACCGACAGGTCGCGCAGAGACCCAGTACTTC.

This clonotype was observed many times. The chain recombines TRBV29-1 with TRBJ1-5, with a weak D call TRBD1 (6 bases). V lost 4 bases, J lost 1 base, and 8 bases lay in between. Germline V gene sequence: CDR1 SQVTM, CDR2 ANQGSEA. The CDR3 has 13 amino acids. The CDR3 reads CSVGGGSNQPQHF. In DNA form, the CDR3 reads TGCAGCGTTGGAGGGGGGAGCAATCAGCCCCAGCATTTT.

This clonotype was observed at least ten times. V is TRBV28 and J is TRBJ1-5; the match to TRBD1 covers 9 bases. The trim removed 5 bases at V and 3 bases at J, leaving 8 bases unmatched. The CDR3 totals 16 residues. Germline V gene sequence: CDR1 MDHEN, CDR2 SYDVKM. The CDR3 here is CASSIAGTGYNQPQHF. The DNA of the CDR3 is TGTGCCAGCAGTATTGCCGGGACAGGGTACAATCAGCCCCAGCATTTT.

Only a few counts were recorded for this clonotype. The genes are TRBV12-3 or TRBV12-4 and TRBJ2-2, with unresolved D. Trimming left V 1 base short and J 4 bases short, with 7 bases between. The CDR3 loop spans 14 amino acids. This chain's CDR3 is CASSLGAGTGELFF. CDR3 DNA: TGTGCCAGCAGTTTAGGGGCAGGCACCGGGGAGCTGTTTTTT.

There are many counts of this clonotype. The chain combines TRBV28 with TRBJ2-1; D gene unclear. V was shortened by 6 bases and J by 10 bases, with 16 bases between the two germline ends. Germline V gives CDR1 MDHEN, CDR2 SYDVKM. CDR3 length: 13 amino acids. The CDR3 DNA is TGTGCCAGCAGCTACTCTGTTGGTCCGGAGCAGTTCTTC. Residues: CASSYSVGPEQFF. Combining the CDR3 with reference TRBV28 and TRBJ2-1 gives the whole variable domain DVKVTQSSRYLVKRTGEKVFLECVQDMDHENMFWYRQDPGLGLRLIYFSYDVKMKEKGDIPEGYSVSREKKERFSLILESASTNQTSMYLCASSYSVGPEQFFGPGTRLTVL.